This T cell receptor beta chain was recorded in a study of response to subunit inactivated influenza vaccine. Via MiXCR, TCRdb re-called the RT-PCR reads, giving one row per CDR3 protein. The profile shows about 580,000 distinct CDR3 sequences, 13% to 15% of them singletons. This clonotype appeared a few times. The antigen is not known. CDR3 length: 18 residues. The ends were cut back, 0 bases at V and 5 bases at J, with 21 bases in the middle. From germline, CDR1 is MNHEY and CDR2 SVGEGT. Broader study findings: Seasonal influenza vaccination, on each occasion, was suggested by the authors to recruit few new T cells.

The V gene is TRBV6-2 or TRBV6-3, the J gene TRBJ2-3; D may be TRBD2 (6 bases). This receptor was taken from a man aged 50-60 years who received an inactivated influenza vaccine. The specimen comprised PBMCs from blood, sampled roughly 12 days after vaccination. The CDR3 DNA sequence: TGTGCCAGCAGTTACTCAATGGTCGGGGGAGTAGATCGAGATACGCAGTATTTT. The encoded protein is CASSYSMVGGVDRDTQYF.